This is a list of T cell receptor beta chains from one sample in a study of T cells in Graves' hyperthyroidism and ophthalmopathy. TCRdb re-called the multiplex PCR reads through MiXCR, storing one row per CDR3 protein. The table shows around 700,000 distinct CDR3 sequences, with over 35% occurring only once. Sequenced material: blood. These receptors came from a woman aged 40-49 years with Graves' hyperthyroidism. Both conserved end residues are part of each CDR3. The order of the fields is V gene, J gene, clone size, D gene, CDR3 protein, CDR3 DNA. A D gene is named only where the DNA matches it firmly. The listing skips clone size in some rows; elsewhere it reads once, few, many or a size class.

TRBV27	TRBJ1-1	NA	NA	CASSLSPLPRNTEAFF	TGTGCCAGCAGTTTATCCCCACTCCCACGGAACACTGAAGCTTTCTTT
TRBV7-3	TRBJ2-1	NA	TRBD1	CASRAGQARNEQFF	TGTGCCAGCAGGGCGGGACAGGCCAGGAATGAGCAGTTCTTC
TRBV7-2	TRBJ2-2	few	NA	CASSQGGRENGELFF	TGCGCCAGCAGCCAAGGGGGGAGGGAGAACGGGGAGCTGTTTTTT
TRBV20-1	TRBJ2-5	NA	NA	CSARTSYQETQYF	TGCAGTGCTAGGACGTCGTACCAAGAGACCCAGTACTTC
TRBV25-1	TRBJ1-2	NA	NA	CASSPTAGQNYGYTF	TGTGCCAGCTCTCCGACCGCGGGACAAAACTATGGCTACACCTTC
TRBV29-1	TRBJ1-2	many	TRBD1	CSVYRGADGYTF	TGCAGCGTCTACAGGGGCGCGGATGGCTACACCTTC
TRBV20-1	TRBJ2-1	NA	TRBD2	CSGRRGAGGSLGNEQFF	TGCAGTGGTAGGCGGGGAGCGGGAGGGTCACTCGGGAATGAGCAGTTCTTC
TRBV25-1	TRBJ2-2	many	NA	CASSPLGRELFF	TGTGCCAGCAGTCCTCTGGGGAGGGAGCTGTTTTTT
TRBV20-1	TRBJ1-1	many	NA	CSATRSPGAFF	TGCAGTGCTACAAGGAGCCCCGGAGCTTTCTTT
TRBV10-3	TRBJ2-7	NA	NA	CAIRELAGERYF	TGTGCCATCAGGGAACTGGCAGGGGAGCGGTACTTC
TRBV6-5	TRBJ1-1	NA	TRBD1	CASSRYTGVLIFTEAFF	TGTGCCAGCAGTAGATATACAGGGGTTTTAATATTCACTGAAGCTTTCTTT
TRBV2	TRBJ1-5	NA	NA	CASSSRISNQPQHF	TGTGCCAGCAGCTCACGAATTAGCAATCAGCCCCAGCATTTT
TRBV10-3	TRBJ2-7	NA	TRBD2	CASSGLAGANLYEQYF	TGTGCCAGCAGCGGACTAGCGGGAGCGAACCTCTACGAGCAGTACTTC
TRBV29-1	TRBJ2-2	NA	NA	CSLTGSNTGELFF	TGCAGCTTGACAGGATCGAACACCGGGGAGCTGTTTTTT
TRBV10-3	TRBJ2-7	many	TRBD1	CAISVERGPYEQYF	TGTGCCATCAGTGTGGAGAGGGGGCCATACGAGCAGTACTTC
TRBV2	TRBJ1-1	NA	TRBD1	CANRQGTMNTEASF	TGTGCCAATCGACAGGGCACAATGAACACTGAAGCTTCCTTT
TRBV25-1	TRBJ2-7	NA	TRBD2	CASSKTSGPYEQYF	TGTGCCAGCAGCAAGACTAGCGGGCCCTACGAGCAGTACTTC
TRBV20-1	TRBJ2-7	many	NA	CSAAGTGSSYEQYF	TGCAGTGCTGCGGGGACGGGGAGCTCCTACGAGCAGTACTTC
TRBV19	TRBJ1-2	NA	NA	CASSGRGAGNYGYTF	TGTGCCAGTAGTGGCCGTGGGGCAGGGAACTATGGCTACACCTTC
TRBV29-1	TRBJ1-6	many	TRBD1	CSVGGQGANSPLHF	TGCAGCGTTGGAGGACAGGGAGCCAATTCACCCCTCCACTTT
TRBV4-3	TRBJ2-7	NA	NA	CASSQDLLASYEQYF	TGCGCCAGCAGCCAAGATCTACTGGCATCCTACGAGCAGTACTTC
TRBV10-3	TRBJ1-2	few	TRBD1	CAIRVTGAFYGYTF	TGTGCCATCAGGGTTACAGGGGCCTTCTATGGCTACACCTTC
TRBV7-9	TRBJ1-1	NA	TRBD1	CASSPRTGYNAEAFF	TGTGCCAGCAGCCCCCGGACAGGCTATAACGCTGAAGCTTTCTTT